This TCR beta chain originates from a study of radiotherapy plus CTLA-4 blockade in lung cancer. As for the study in general: Overall, around 19% of patients showed an objective response, while roughly 28% attained disease control.

This table comes from immunoSEQ multiplex PCR, and its TCRdb copy is limited to in-frame clones, with some not included. This table has around 72,000 clones, 78% appearing once. Germline-derived CDR1 and CDR2 are SEHNR and FQNEAQ (reference sequence). V lost 0 bases to trimming and J lost 4 bases, with 12 bases between them. The CDR3 is made up of 15 amino acids. Sequencing was performed on peripheral blood, taken from a patient treated with radiotherapy plus ipilimumab. The clonotype was recovered from a human donor with non-small cell lung cancer who had a complete response to radiotherapy plus ipilimumab. The chain carries TRBV7-9 and TRBJ1-2; tentatively, D is TRBD1 (5 bases). CDR3 sequence (DNA): TGTGCCAGCAGCTTAGCCGGGACCGTCCTCTATGGCTACACCTTC. This sequence encodes CASSLAGTVLYGYTF.